One and the same sample provided the 30 T cell receptor beta chains below, sequenced in a study of T cells in Graves' hyperthyroidism and ophthalmopathy. Using RNA transcripts as the source, TCR beta CDR3 regions were amplified. TCR CDR3 underwent first-round RT-PCR with the HTBI primer set. In TCRdb, the multiplex PCR reads were re-called with MiXCR into one record per CDR3 protein. The profile shows roughly 500,000 distinct CDR3 sequences, around a quarter of them singletons. The sample comprised blood. The receptors stem from a woman in her twenties or thirties with Graves' ophthalmopathy.

The chain links TRBV5-1 to TRBJ2-7; D is perhaps TRBD2 (5 bases). CDR3 size: 15 residues. With 4 bases removed from V and 4 bases from J, the gap between germline ends came to 18 bases. Germline V gene sequence: CDR1 SGHRS, CDR2 YFSETQ. CDR3 region: CASSGFVGVGYEQYF. The DNA for the CDR3 is TGCGCCAGCAGCGGGTTTGTGGGAGTTGGTTACGAGCAGTACTTC.

The V and J genes are TRBV20-1 and TRBJ1-5; D perhaps matches TRBD1 (6 bases). Germline V gene data show CDR1 as DFQATT and CDR2 as SNEGSKA (reference sequence). V was clipped by 6 bases and J by 5 bases, with 14 bases between them. The CDR3 is 13 residues long. The CDR3 DNA reads as TGCAGTGCGTCAGGGGTGCCGGATCAGCCCCAGCATTTT. Translation: CSASGVPDQPQHF.

About this clonotype: A much more abundant neighbour one base away suggests this may be a read error. This chain uses TRBV5-1 with TRBJ1-2; perhaps TRBD1 as D (5 bases). The CDR3 is made up of 18 amino acids. CDR1 is SGHRS and CDR2 is YFSETQ in the germline V gene. The CDR3 DNA reads TGCGCCAGCAGCTTACCCGGGACGGCCGATAGAGCTAACTATGGCTTCACCTTC. It is translated as CASSLPGTADRANYGFTF.

This clonotype was found many times. The rearrangement uses TRBV12-3 or TRBV12-4 and TRBJ1-1; TRBD1 aligns across 7 bases. Trimming at V came to 7 bases and at J to 0 bases, leaving 5 bases not matched to a gene. The CDR3 sequence is 14 residues long. The CDR3 region is CASMGQPMNTEAFF. As DNA, the CDR3 is TGTGCCAGCATGGGACAGCCTATGAACACTGAAGCTTTCTTT.

This clonotype was observed a handful of times. This may be a read error: a much more frequent sequence differs by one nucleotide. This chain connects TRBV12-3 or TRBV12-4 to TRBJ2-5; 9 bases line up with TRBD1. CDR3 length: 13 amino acids. The CDR3 is CASSRTGAETKYF. For the CDR3, the DNA is TGTGCCAGCAGCAGGACAGGGGCAGAGACCAAGTACTTC.

This clonotype was seen many times. The genes are TRBV29-1 and TRBJ1-1; TRBD1 might be the D (5 bases). CDR3 length: 14 amino acids. The V end lost 4 bases, the J end lost 4 bases, and 16 bases lay between the germline ends. Germline V gene sequence: CDR1 SQVTM, CDR2 ANQGSEA. In DNA, the CDR3 is TGCAGCGTTGCTTCCGGGACTTCTTTCACTGAAGCTTTCTTT. It yields the protein CSVASGTSFTEAFF.

This chain joins TRBV30 and TRBJ1-2; D call uncertain. The CDR3 is 12 residues long. V lost 2 bases and J 0 bases, leaving 4 bases between the germline ends. Germline assignment: CDR1 GTSNPN and CDR2 SVGIG (reference sequence). The CDR3 spells CAWSRSNYGYTF. In DNA form, the CDR3 reads TGTGCCTGGAGTAGGTCTAACTATGGCTACACCTTC.

This chain connects TRBV12-3 or TRBV12-4 to TRBJ2-5; 9 bases are a match to TRBD1. Unmatched junction bases numbered 4, after V lost 1 base and J lost 1 base. CDR3 length: 16 amino acids. CDR3: CASSLGGTGTQETQYF. Here the CDR3 DNA reads TGTGCCAGCAGTTTAGGCGGGACAGGGACCCAAGAGACCCAGTACTTC.

This clonotype was recorded at least ten times. The J gene is TRBJ2-5, the V gene TRBV20-1; D ambiguous. The germline CDR1 and CDR2 sequences are DFQATT and SNEGSKA (reference sequence). Trimming stripped 4 bases from V and 5 bases from J, with 11 bases between. This CDR3 has 12 residues. DNA of the CDR3: TGCAGTGCTACGGAGTTTGGGGAGACCCAGTACTTC. Protein sequence: CSATEFGETQYF.

This clonotype was detected only a few times. The V call is TRBV14, the J call TRBJ1-1; TRBD1 matches at 9 bases. Germline lookup yields CDR1 SGHDN and CDR2 FVKESK. V was clipped by 4 bases and J by 4 bases; unmatched bases: 10. The CDR3 extends over 16 amino acids. CDR3 amino acids: CASSRSGTGSITEAFF. The CDR3 coding sequence is TGTGCCAGCAGCCGTTCCGGGACAGGGTCGATCACTGAAGCTTTCTTT. Using reference TRBV14 and TRBJ1-1 for the parts outside the CDR3, the full variable domain is EAGVTQFPSHSVIEKGQTVTLRCDPISGHDNLYWYRRVMGKEIKFLLHFVKESKQDESGMPNNRFLAERTGGTYSTLKVQPAELEDSGVYFCASSRSGTGSITEAFFGQGTRLTVV.

This clonotype was counted at least ten times. The J gene is TRBJ1-3, the V gene TRBV6-5; the D gene is possibly TRBD1 (6 bases). Germline CDR1 MNHEY, CDR2 SVGAGI. V lost 2 bases and J lost 0, with 8 bases in between. The CDR3 has 15 amino acids. As DNA, the CDR3 is TGTGCCAGCAGTTACCCGGACAGCTCTGGAAACACCATATATTTT. This sequence encodes CASSYPDSSGNTIYF.

This clonotype showed up many times. This chain uses TRBV13 with TRBJ2-7, with a possible D match to TRBD1 (5 bases). The CDR3 spans 14 residues. The V and J ends lost 1 base and 3 bases respectively, with 10 bases between them. CDR1 is PRHDT and CDR2 is FYEKMQ in the germline V gene (reference sequence). CDR3 in DNA: TGTGCCAGCAGCTTAGAGGGGCAGAACTACGAGCAGTACTTC. Translating gives CASSLEGQNYEQYF.

This clonotype was detected many times. The chain employs TRBV20-1 and TRBJ2-7, with D possibly matching TRBD2 (7 bases). Trimming stripped 4 bases from V and 0 bases from J, with 13 bases between. CDR3 size: 14 residues. Per germline, CDR1 DFQATT and CDR2 SNEGSKA (reference sequence). CDR3: CSATGGRNSYEQYF. The CDR3 nucleotides are TGCAGTGCTACCGGGGGGCGAAACTCCTACGAGCAGTACTTC.

The table lists this clonotype with many counts. The chain uses TRBV10-3 and TRBJ1-1, with 10 bases matching TRBD1. Germline V gene sequence: CDR1 ENHRY, CDR2 SYGVKD. The CDR3 loop spans 14 amino acids. The ends lost 10 bases at V and 5 bases at J; junction bases unmatched: 10. Written as DNA, the CDR3 is TGTGCCACCCAACCGGGACAGGGGTTGACTGAAGCTTTCTTT. This translates into CATQPGQGLTEAFF.

In this sample, this clonotype turned up many times. This chain joins TRBV12-3 or TRBV12-4 and TRBJ2-5, with TRBD1 matching 8 bases. J was trimmed by 0 bases and V by 5 bases; bases with no gene match: 14. The CDR3 is 18 residues long. The CDR3 DNA is TGTGCCAGCAGTCTTGACGTCGGGGACAGGCGCTACCAAGAGACCCAGTACTTC. Amino acid sequence: CASSLDVGDRRYQETQYF.

V and J are TRBV10-1 and TRBJ2-2, with TRBD2 identical over 10 bases. V shed 1 base, J shed 6 bases, and the junction held 8 bases outside the gene matches. Per the germline V gene, CDR1 is WNHNN and CDR2 is SYGVQD (reference sequence). The CDR3 is made up of 17 amino acids. The CDR3 spells CASSEWSTAGGPGELFF. The CDR3, as DNA: TGCGCCAGCAGTGAGTGGTCCACAGCGGGAGGGCCCGGGGAGCTGTTTTTT.

This clonotype was counted at least ten times. The chain uses TRBV29-1 and TRBJ1-2; maybe TRBD1 (6 bases). The length of the CDR3 is 13 residues. V was trimmed by 0 bases and J by 6 bases, leaving 11 bases between them. Germline values: CDR1 SQVTM, CDR2 ANQGSEA. CDR3 bases: TGCAGCGTTGAAGATCAATACAGGGATGGCTACACCTTC. Encoded protein: CSVEDQYRDGYTF.

This clonotype was seen more than once but under ten times. The chain joins TRBV3-1 to TRBJ1-2; the D is unclear. The V end lost 6 bases, the J end lost 4 bases, and 12 bases lay between the germline ends. Looked up from germline, CDR1 is LGHDT and CDR2 is YNNKEL (reference sequence). The CDR3 covers 13 residues. CDR3 DNA sequence: TGTGCCAGCAGATCTGAGAGGAGCTATGGCTACACCTTC. Translated: CASRSERSYGYTF.

This clonotype occurred many times. The chain links TRBV6-5 to TRBJ1-2; possibly TRBD1 for D (5 bases). The CDR3 spans 14 residues. CDR1 is MNHEY and CDR2 is SVGAGI in the germline V gene. Trimming shortened V by 0 bases and J by 5 bases, and 10 bases separated the two germline ends. Written as DNA, the CDR3 is TGTGCCAGCAGTTACTCAGGGGAAAATTATGGCTACACCTTC. Amino acids: CASSYSGENYGYTF.

The sample holds many counts of this clonotype. The chain is built from TRBV6-1 and TRBJ2-5, with a tentative D call TRBD1 (5 bases). The length of the CDR3 is 17 residues. Trimming cost V 2 bases and J 3 bases, with 19 bases left between them. Germline CDR1 reads MNHNS; CDR2 reads SASEGT. The CDR3 loop is CASSESSPGSVEETQYF. For the CDR3, the DNA is TGTGCCAGCAGTGAATCTTCACCAGGGTCGGTGGAAGAGACCCAGTACTTC.

A word on this clonotype: Since a much larger clone is just one base distant, this may be a read error. This CDR3 is missing its conserved last phenylalanine or tryptophan, likely due to a read error. V usage is TRBV5-1 and J usage is TRBJ1-1; the D is unclear. The CDR3 is 16 amino acids. Trimming shortened V by 1 base and J by 0 bases, and 13 bases separated the two germline ends. Germline V CDR1 and CDR2: SGHRS, YFSETQ. This chain's CDR3 is CASSLFLSGLNTEAFY. The CDR3 DNA follows: TGCGCCAGCAGCTTGTTCCTTTCAGGTCTGAACACTGAAGCTTTCTAT.

The chain carries TRBV28 and TRBJ1-2, with a weak D call TRBD1 (6 bases). Between the trimmed V and J ends, which lost 6 bases and 5 bases, there was a span of 13 bases. The germline V gene encodes CDR1 MDHEN and CDR2 SYDVKM. The length of the CDR3 is 13 residues. The CDR3 sequence is CASSNTQGYGYTF. The CDR3 DNA sequence: TGTGCCAGCAGCAACACCCAGGGGTATGGCTACACCTTC.

This clonotype occurred many times. The V gene is TRBV15, the J gene TRBJ1-5, with 8 bases lining up with TRBD1. This CDR3 spans 15 amino acids. Looked up from germline, CDR1 is LNHNV and CDR2 is YYDKDF (reference sequence). V was pared by 4 bases and J by 6 bases, with 8 bases of the junction left unmatched. CDR3 sequence: CATSTTRTGLQPQHF. DNA of the CDR3: TGTGCCACCAGCACGACAAGGACAGGGCTTCAGCCCCAGCATTTT. The entire variable domain, with the rest obtained from reference TRBV15 and TRBJ1-5, is as follows: DAMVIQNPRYQVTQFGKPVTLSCSQTLNHNVMYWYQQKSSQAPKLLFHYYDKDFNNEADTPDNFQSRRPNTSFCFLDIRSPGLGDTAMYLCATSTTRTGLQPQHFGDGTRLSIL.

In this sample, this clonotype turned up many times. The J gene is TRBJ2-4, the V gene TRBV6-5, with 12 bases identical to TRBD1. The trim removed 2 bases at V and 2 bases at J, leaving 1 base unmatched. In germline, CDR1 is MNHEY, CDR2 SVGAGI. CDR3 size: 16 residues. The CDR3 DNA is TGTGCCAGCAGTTACGGGACAGGGGGCTCCAAAAACATTCAGTACTTC. Translated: CASSYGTGGSKNIQYF.

Concerning this clonotype itself: This could be a read error, since a much larger clone is one nucleotide away. V is TRBV4-2 and J is TRBJ1-5, with D hard to call. CDR1 and CDR2 (germline): LGHNA, YNFKEQ. V was shortened by 0 bases and J by 5 bases, with 14 bases between the two germline ends. CDR3 length: 16 residues. The CDR3 nucleotides are TGTGCCAGCAGCCAAGAGGGGTCGGGAAAAGATCAGCCCCAGCATTTT. Its protein is CASSQEGSGKDQPQHF.

This clonotype was detected ten times or more. The chain employs TRBV30 and TRBJ1-1; D not resolved. Per germline, CDR1 GTSNPN and CDR2 SVGIG (reference sequence). The CDR3 runs 11 residues. Trimming left V 5 bases short and J 5 bases short, with 9 bases between. The CDR3 DNA is TGTGCCTGGTTAGTGAGAACTGAAGCTTTCTTT. Translating it yields CAWLVRTEAFF. The whole variable domain, filled in from reference TRBV30 and TRBJ1-1, reads SQTIHQWPATLVQPVGSPLSLECTVEGTSNPNLYWYRQAAGRGLQLLFYSVGIGQISSEVPQNLSASRPQDRQFILSSKKLLLSDSGFYLCAWLVRTEAFFGQGTRLTVV.

Points on this clonotype: It is likely a read error, because the conserved phenylalanine at the end of the CDR3 is missing. The rearrangement links TRBV6-1 to TRBJ1-2; D remains unclear. Germline V gene data show CDR1 as MNHNS and CDR2 as SASEGT. The germline V and J ends were trimmed by 3 bases and 1 base, with 3 bases remaining between them. CDR3 length: 12 residues. The CDR3 DNA sequence: TGTGCCAGCAGTGAGCTTAACTATGGCTACACCGTC. This translates into CASSELNYGYTV.

The chain has TRBV11-2 and TRBJ2-7; D gene uncertain. V shed 5 bases and J shed 0 bases, with 11 bases lying between them. This CDR3 comprises 14 residues. CDR1 SGHAT and CDR2 FQNNGV come from the germline V gene. The CDR3 DNA reads as TGTGCCAGCAGCCCTAGGTCCAGCTCCTACGAGCAGTACTTC. Amino acid sequence: CASSPRSSSYEQYF.

V gene TRBV4-1 combines with J gene TRBJ1-2; D remains ambiguous. CDR3 size: 16 residues. With 4 bases removed from V and 8 bases from J, the gap between germline ends came to 23 bases. The germline V gene has CDR1 MGHRA and CDR2 YSYEKL. CDR3 in DNA: TGCGCCAGCAGCCTTAGCCGAGAGGGCGCGATACGAGGCTACACCTTC. It yields the protein CASSLSREGAIRGYTF.

In its sample, this clonotype was seen many times. The V gene is TRBV18, the J gene TRBJ2-5; TRBD2 is a possible D gene (6 bases). Trimming stripped 2 bases from V and 2 bases from J, with 9 bases between. Germline V lookup: CDR1 KGHSH, CDR2 LQKENI. This CDR3 region has 14 residues. The CDR3 is CASSPGAGQETQYF. The CDR3 region has the DNA TGTGCCAGCTCACCAGGGGCGGGACAAGAGACCCAGTACTTC.